Detailed here is one T cell receptor beta chain. This sample is part of a study of fetal regulatory T cell absence and autoimmunity. The CDR3 has 14 residues. With 3 bases removed from V and 0 bases from J, the gap between germline ends came to 9 bases. CDR1 is LNHDA and CDR2 is SQIVND in the germline V gene (reference sequence). TCRdb keeps only in-frame clones here, not all; method: immunoSEQ multiplex PCR. This sample has tens of thousands of clones; about four fifths occur once, and the top ten carry 0.41%. Sequencing was performed on cord blood. The source of this sequence is a newborn boy with IPEX syndrome. The V and J genes are TRBV19 and TRBJ2-7; the D gene is possibly TRBD2 (5 bases). CDR3 protein: CASSMRVPSYEQYF. DNA of the CDR3: TGTGCCAGTAGTATGAGGGTTCCCTCCTACGAGCAGTACTTC. Based on the CDR3 plus reference TRBV19 and TRBJ2-7, the full variable domain is DGGITQSPKYLFRKEGQNVTLSCEQNLNHDAMYWYRQDPGQGLRLIYYSQIVNDFQKGDIAEGYSVSREKKESFPLTVTSAQKNPTAFYLCASSMRVPSYEQYFGPGTRLTVT.